What follows is one T cell receptor (beta chain) and its context. CDR3 length equals 17 residues. Between the trimmed V and J ends, which lost 1 base and 5 bases, there was a span of 20 bases. CDR1 is LNHDA, CDR2 SQIVND, per germline (reference sequence). These data belong to a study of hypomethylating agent response in myelodysplastic syndrome. Study overall: Mean age was around 70 +/- 6 years; diploid cytogenetics predominated. Of over 9 patients, 5 carried TET2, the most frequent mutation. Complete response or hematologic improvement counted as response; others were non-responders.

The analysis used unsorted bulk bone marrow, not T-cell subsets. Profiling relied on immunoSEQ multiplex PCR, and the TCRdb table lists in-frame clones only, not all of them. The sample has approximately 6,000 clones, approximately 86% seen once. The TCR comes from a human donor with myelodysplastic syndrome. Sequenced here: bone marrow, sampled before or after starting hypomethylating agent treatment for myelodysplastic syndrome (not recorded which). V gene TRBV19 combines with J gene TRBJ1-1, with D hard to call. The CDR3 here is CASSIGEAFTPSTEAFF. The DNA for the CDR3 is TGTGCCAGTAGTATAGGGGAGGCCTTCACCCCCAGTACTGAAGCTTTCTTT.